The rows below give T cell receptor beta chains drawn from one sample of a study of T-cell reconstitution after alpha-beta-depleted transplantation in children. TCRdb redid the calling of the PCR reads with MiXCR, one entry per CDR3 protein. There are hundreds of thousands of distinct CDR3 sequences in the sample; approximately 16% occur only once, and approximately 3% lies in the top ten. This specimen consisted of PBMCs from the stem cell graft donor, obtained from the stem cell graft. Receptors originate from a human donor who donated a stem cell graft to a child with acute lymphoblastic leukemia. The CDR3 runs from the conserved cysteine through the conserved F or W. Each record gives: D gene, V gene, CDR3 length, clone size, J gene, CDR3 protein, CDR3 DNA. D genes are given only for firm matches. For some rows the clone size is stated as once, few or many, or as a class when expanded; others skip it.

>-|TRBV11-2|14|many|TRBJ2-5
CASSYYLGQETQYF
TGTGCCAGCAGCTACTATCTTGGCCAAGAGACCCAGTACTTC
>TRBD1|TRBV7-2|15|few|TRBJ1-3
CASSLAAGGGNTIYF
TGTGCCAGCAGCTTAGCGGCAGGGGGCGGAAACACCATATATTTT
>-|TRBV18|16|few|TRBJ1-2
CASSPPDTTSNYGYTF
TGTGCCAGCTCACCACCGGATACGACAAGCAACTATGGCTACACCTTC
>-|TRBV28|13|-|TRBJ2-5
CASSFVREETQYF
TGTGCCAGCAGTTTTGTACGGGAAGAGACCCAGTACTTC
>-|TRBV6-6|13|-|TRBJ1-2
CASRNDGNYGYTF
TGTGCCAGCAGAAACGACGGAAACTATGGCTACACCTTC
>-|TRBV12-3/TRBV12-4|11|-|TRBJ1-2
CASSAGVGYTF
TGTGCCAGCAGTGCAGGGGTTGGCTACACCTTC
>-|TRBV24-1|17|few|TRBJ1-5
CATSDFWGRQGYQPQHF
TGTGCCACCAGTGATTTTTGGGGGCGGCAGGGGTACCAGCCCCAGCATTTT
>-|TRBV5-1|13|-|TRBJ1-2
CASSFVEARGYTF
TGCGCCAGCAGCTTCGTGGAGGCCCGGGGCTACACCTTC
>TRBD1|TRBV7-9|17|few|TRBJ1-2
CASSLAGAGGRGYGYTF
TGTGCCAGCAGCTTAGCGGGGGCAGGGGGGCGGGGGTATGGCTACACCTTC
>-|TRBV27|14|many|TRBJ2-7
CASSLSGTGYEQYF
TGTGCCAGCAGTTTATCCGGGACTGGCTACGAGCAGTACTTC
>TRBD1|TRBV5-1|15|few|TRBJ1-1
CASSGQGRVNTEAFF
TGCGCCAGCAGCGGACAGGGGCGGGTGAACACTGAAGCTTTCTTT
>-|TRBV27|13|few|TRBJ1-5
CASSPHSNQPQHF
TGTGCCAGCAGCCCACATAGCAATCAGCCCCAGCATTTT
>-|TRBV29-1|18|once|TRBJ2-5
CSVEDARLVLFGRETQYF
TGCAGCGTTGAAGATGCGAGACTAGTCCTCTTCGGTAGGGAGACCCAGTACTTC
>-|TRBV12-3/TRBV12-4|12|-|TRBJ2-1
CASRGDFNEQFF
TGTGCCAGCAGGGGAGACTTCAATGAGCAGTTCTTC
>-|TRBV7-9|12|-|TRBJ1-4
CASSSREVELFF
TGTGCCAGCAGCTCAAGGGAAGTAGAACTGTTTTTT
>TRBD1|TRBV4-1|19|-|TRBJ2-4
CASSLTTGPPHIGGNSQYF
TGCGCCAGCAGCCTAACGACAGGGCCCCCCCATATCGGCGGAAACAGTCAGTACTTC
>-|TRBV6-1|17|few|TRBJ2-1
CASSPLYGRGPYNEQFF
TGTGCCAGCAGCCCACTGTATGGGCGGGGGCCCTACAATGAGCAGTTCTTC
>-|TRBV4-1|18|few|TRBJ1-1
CASSQEEGTPFMNTEAFF
TGCGCCAGCAGCCAAGAGGAGGGGACGCCCTTCATGAACACTGAAGCTTTCTTT
>TRBD2|TRBV5-1|15|few|TRBJ2-1
CASSLVPSGPNEQFF
TGCGCCAGCAGCTTGGTCCCTAGCGGGCCTAATGAGCAGTTCTTC
>TRBD1|TRBV10-3|13|many|TRBJ2-5
CAISETGAETQYF
TGTGCCATCAGTGAGACAGGGGCAGAGACCCAGTACTTC
>-|TRBV12-3/TRBV12-4|15|-|TRBJ2-7
CASSLASTAPYEQYF
TGTGCCAGCAGTTTAGCGAGCACGGCGCCCTACGAGCAGTACTTC
>-|TRBV4-1|15|-|TRBJ1-1
CASSQGAGAVTEAFF
TGCGCCAGCAGCCAAGGGGCAGGGGCGGTCACTGAAGCTTTCTTT
>-|TRBV9|16|-|TRBJ1-6
CASSARGGRSDSPLHF
TGTGCCAGCAGCGCTCGGGGGGGCAGGAGCGATTCACCCCTCCACTTT
>TRBD2|TRBV5-1|14|-|TRBJ2-7
CASSLESGRDVQYF
TGCGCCAGCAGCTTGGAAAGCGGGAGGGATGTGCAGTACTTC
>-|TRBV4-1|12|-|TRBJ2-2
CASSPDSWELFF
TGCGCCAGCAGCCCCGACTCCTGGGAGCTGTTTTTT
>TRBD1|TRBV20-1|14|-|TRBJ1-1
CSATGTGRISEAFF
TGCAGTGCTACCGGGACAGGAAGAATTTCTGAAGCTTTCTTT
>-|TRBV20-1|14|-|TRBJ2-4
CSARTYQAKNIQYF
TGCAGTGCTAGGACCTACCAGGCCAAAAACATTCAGTACTTC
>TRBD1|TRBV29-1|14|few|TRBJ1-1
CSVERGQLNTEAFF
TGCAGCGTTGAAAGGGGGCAGCTCAACACTGAAGCTTTCTTT
>-|TRBV4-1|13|-|TRBJ1-1
CASSQEIGRRAFF
TGCGCCAGCAGCCAGGAAATCGGGCGACGAGCTTTCTTT
>-|TRBV5-1|14|-|TRBJ2-1
CASSRTEFDNEQFF
TGCGCCAGCAGCCGGACTGAATTCGACAATGAGCAGTTCTTC
>TRBD2|TRBV5-1|19|-|TRBJ2-1
CASSSPGVWTSGSWNEQFF
TGCGCCAGCAGCTCACCTGGAGTTTGGACTAGCGGGAGTTGGAATGAGCAGTTCTTC
>-|TRBV7-9|17|-|TRBJ2-2
CASSGRILARNTGELFF
TGTGCCAGCAGCGGCAGGATTCTGGCTCGGAACACCGGGGAGCTGTTTTTT
>-|TRBV7-9|17|-|TRBJ2-5
CASSSKRLPQIQETQYF
TGTGCCAGCAGCTCCAAACGACTACCGCAAATACAAGAGACCCAGTACTTC
>TRBD1|TRBV19|15|-|TRBJ2-7
CASSDPRGSSYEQYF
TGTGCCAGTAGCGACCCCAGGGGGAGCTCCTACGAGCAGTACTTC
>TRBD1|TRBV4-1|16|-|TRBJ1-2
CASSQAGQGPRAGYTF
TGCGCCAGCAGCCAAGCAGGACAGGGGCCCCGAGCTGGCTACACCTTC
>TRBD2|TRBV13|17|-|TRBJ2-2
CASSGGPGLAGTGELFF
TGTGCCAGCAGCGGAGGACCGGGACTAGCGGGAACCGGGGAGCTGTTTTTT
>TRBD1|TRBV29-1|14|-|TRBJ1-1
CSVERDRGLAEAFF
TGCAGCGTCGAACGGGACAGGGGGCTTGCTGAAGCTTTCTTT
>TRBD2|TRBV6-1|15|few|TRBJ2-1
CASTSGGSSYNEQFF
TGTGCCAGCACCTCCGGGGGGAGCTCCTACAATGAGCAGTTCTTC
>-|TRBV12-3/TRBV12-4|14|many|TRBJ2-3
CASSPDFSTDTQYF
TGTGCCAGCAGCCCTGACTTCAGCACAGATACGCAGTATTTT
>-|TRBV7-6|13|once|TRBJ2-1
CASSLGQNNEQFF
TGTGCCAGCAGCTTAGGCCAGAACAATGAGCAGTTCTTC
>-|TRBV7-9|16|few|TRBJ1-2
CASSLAKETGDYGYTF
TGTGCCAGCAGCTTAGCGAAAGAGACAGGAGACTATGGCTACACCTTC
>TRBD1|TRBV7-8|14|few|TRBJ2-7
CASSYKTGGNEQYF
TGTGCCAGCAGCTACAAGACAGGGGGTAACGAGCAGTACTTC
>TRBD1|TRBV29-1|15|few|TRBJ2-6
CSVARQGTGANVLTF
TGCAGCGTTGCCCGACAGGGAACTGGGGCCAACGTCCTGACTTTC
>TRBD1|TRBV29-1|11|few|TRBJ1-2
CSVNPGQGYTF
TGCAGCGTTAATCCGGGACAGGGATACACCTTC
>-|TRBV5-6|14|few|TRBJ2-7
CASSYSGRVYEQYF
TGTGCCAGCAGCTATAGCGGTAGAGTCTACGAGCAGTACTTC
>-|TRBV5-1|13|-|TRBJ1-5
CASSLAGESAQHF
TGCGCCAGCAGCTTGGCGGGGGAATCGGCCCAGCATTTT
>-|TRBV6-5|10|-|TRBJ2-7
CVSGIYEQYF
TGTGTGAGTGGGATCTACGAGCAGTACTTC
>TRBD2|TRBV20-1|13|few|TRBJ2-7
CSAETSGIKEQYF
TGCAGTGCTGAGACTAGCGGGATAAAGGAGCAGTACTTC
>TRBD1|TRBV2|17|-|TRBJ1-1
CASSESGTGGVNTEAFF
TGTGCCAGCAGTGAATCGGGGACAGGGGGTGTGAACACTGAAGCTTTCTTT
>-|TRBV2|12|-|TRBJ2-5
CASSGSRGPPYF
TGTGCCAGCAGTGGAAGCCGGGGACCCCCGTACTTC
>-|TRBV7-2|14|-|TRBJ2-7
CASSEGGGYYEQYF
TGTGCCAGCAGTGAGGGTGGGGGGTACTACGAGCAGTACTTC
>-|TRBV7-3|14|-|TRBJ2-3
CASSPSVGTDTQYF
TGTGCCAGCAGCCCGTCGGTGGGGACAGATACGCAGTATTTT
>-|TRBV20-1|14|-|TRBJ2-7
CSARAGETGYEQYF
TGCAGTGCTAGAGCGGGGGAAACAGGATACGAGCAGTACTTC
>-|TRBV4-2|13|few|TRBJ2-7
CASSQVQWWEQYF
TGTGCCAGCAGCCAAGTGCAGTGGTGGGAGCAGTACTTC
>TRBD1|TRBV27|16|-|TRBJ2-7
CASSFGSGQGPYEQYF
TGTGCCAGCAGTTTCGGATCCGGACAGGGCCCCTACGAGCAGTACTTC
>-|TRBV7-6|16|-|TRBJ2-3
CASSPQSRVSTDTQYF
TGTGCCAGCAGCCCTCAGTCGAGGGTGAGCACAGATACGCAGTATTTT
>TRBD2|TRBV5-1|18|-|TRBJ2-4
CASSLMSLAGVGLNIQYF
TGCGCCAGCAGCTTGATGTCACTAGCGGGAGTAGGTCTGAACATTCAGTACTTC
>TRBD1|TRBV5-1|16|few|TRBJ1-1
CASKSQGAALDTEAFF
TGCGCCAGCAAGTCCCAGGGGGCAGCTCTCGACACTGAAGCTTTCTTT
>TRBD1|TRBV6-2/TRBV6-3|16|few|TRBJ1-1
CASSYLLGDREAEAFF
TGTGCCAGCAGCTATCTCCTCGGGGACAGGGAAGCTGAAGCTTTCTTT
>TRBD2|TRBV3-1|15|-|TRBJ2-7
CASSPEASGTREQYF
TGTGCCAGCAGCCCGGAGGCCAGCGGGACGAGGGAGCAGTACTTC